This record covers a single T cell receptor (beta chain). Produced via immunoSEQ multiplex PCR; TCRdb's table is partial and in-frame only. The sample includes 150,000 to 200,000 clones, more than 80% of them seen just once. This entry belongs to a study of control samples from healthy donors and cancer patients. Specimen: blood. The source is a man aged 30 to 45 in good health.

CDR3 residues: CASSYGEAFF. CDR3 nucleotide sequence: TGTGCCAGCAGTTACGGCGAAGCTTTCTTT. The chain has TRBV28 and TRBJ1-1, with D uncertain. Germline CDR1 is MDHEN and CDR2 is SYDVKM. CDR3 length: 10 residues. The V end lost 4 bases, the J end lost 8 bases, and 5 bases lay between the germline ends.